This T cell receptor (beta chain) was sequenced in a study of control samples from healthy donors and cancer patients. The germline CDR1 and CDR2 sequences are MNHEY and SVGEGT. The V end lost 5 bases, the J end lost 1 base, and 18 bases lay between the germline ends. The CDR3 is 16 amino acids. Profiling relied on immunoSEQ multiplex PCR, and the TCRdb table lists in-frame clones only, not all of them. This sample has 150,000 or so clones; about 90% occur once, and the top ten carry about 1.8%. Source material: blood. V is TRBV6-2 or TRBV6-3 and J is TRBJ2-7; D gene ambiguous. This clonotype was sampled from a man between 18 and 29 years old in good health. CDR3 loop: CASSGPGPPISYEQYF. The CDR3 region has the DNA TGTGCCAGCAGTGGGCCCGGGCCCCCCATATCCTACGAGCAGTACTTC.